This T cell receptor (beta chain) was identified during a study of T cells after yellow fever vaccination. Study observations and caveats: Abundant clonotypes (contaminants from the bulk population) could be present in FACS-sorted repertoires. The appearance of a small share of clonotypes in both CD4 and CD8 compartments was observed. The booster saw the reappearance of most primary-vaccination clones (roughly 97% CD4, roughly 87% CD8).

With regard to this clonotype: No antigen is known for it.

Via MiXCR, TCRdb re-called the 5' RACE reads, giving one row per CDR3 protein. Of around 360,000 distinct CDR3 sequences in the sample, roughly 10% were seen once. The receptor was isolated from a man aged 18 to 29 who received the YFV17D yellow fever vaccine. This sample comprised PBMCs, obtained on the day of the first yellow fever vaccination.

This chain's CDR3 is CASSLRDRRTQETQYF. CDR3 coding DNA: TGTGCCAGCAGCCTCCGGGACAGACGGACCCAAGAGACCCAGTACTTC. The chain has TRBV9 and TRBJ2-5; TRBD1 matches at 7 bases. Germline V gene sequence: CDR1 SGDLS, CDR2 YYNGEE. The CDR3 sequence is 16 residues long. V dropped 4 bases and J dropped 1; count of bases not matched to a gene: 10.